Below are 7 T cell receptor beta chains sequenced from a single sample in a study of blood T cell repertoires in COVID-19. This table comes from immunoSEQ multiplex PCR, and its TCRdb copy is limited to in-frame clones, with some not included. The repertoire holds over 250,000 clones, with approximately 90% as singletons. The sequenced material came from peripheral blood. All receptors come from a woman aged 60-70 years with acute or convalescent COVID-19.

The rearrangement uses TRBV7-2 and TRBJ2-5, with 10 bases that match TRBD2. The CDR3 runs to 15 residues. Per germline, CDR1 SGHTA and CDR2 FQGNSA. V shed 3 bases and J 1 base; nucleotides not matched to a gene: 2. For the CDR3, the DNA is TGTGCCAGCAGCTTGGGACTAGCGTTCCAAGAGACCCAGTACTTC. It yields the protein CASSLGLAFQETQYF.

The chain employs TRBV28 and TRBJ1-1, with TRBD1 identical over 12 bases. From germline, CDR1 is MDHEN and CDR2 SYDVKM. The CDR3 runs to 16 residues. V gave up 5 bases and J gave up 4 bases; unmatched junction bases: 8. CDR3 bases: TGTGCCAGCAGTACCGGGACAGGGGGCGGGGGCACTGAAGCTTTCTTT. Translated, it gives CASSTGTGGGGTEAFF.

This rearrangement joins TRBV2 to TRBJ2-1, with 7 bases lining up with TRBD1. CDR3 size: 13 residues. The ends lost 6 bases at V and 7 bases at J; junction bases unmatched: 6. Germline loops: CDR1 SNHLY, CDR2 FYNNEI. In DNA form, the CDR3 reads TGTGCCAGCAGCGTGACAGGGTCAAATGAGCAGTTCTTC. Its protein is CASSVTGSNEQFF.

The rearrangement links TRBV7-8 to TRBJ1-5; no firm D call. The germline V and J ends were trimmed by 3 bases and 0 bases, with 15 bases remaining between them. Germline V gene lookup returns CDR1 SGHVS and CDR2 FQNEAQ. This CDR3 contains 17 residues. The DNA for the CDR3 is TGTGCCAGCAGCTTGGGCCTCCCAAGTTATAGCAATCAGCCCCAGCATTTT. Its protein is CASSLGLPSYSNQPQHF. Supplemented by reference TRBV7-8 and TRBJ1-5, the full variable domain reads GAGVSQSPRYKVAKRGQDVALRCDPISGHVSLFWYQQALGQGPEFLTYFQNEAQLDKSGLPSDRFFAERPEGSVSTLKIQRTQQEDSAVYLCASSLGLPSYSNQPQHFGDGTRLSIL.

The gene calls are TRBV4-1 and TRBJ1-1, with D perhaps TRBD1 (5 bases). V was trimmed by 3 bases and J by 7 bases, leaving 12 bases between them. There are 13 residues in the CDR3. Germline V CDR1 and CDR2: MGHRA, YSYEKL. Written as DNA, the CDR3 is TGCGCCAGCAGCCAGGGGCAAGAAATTGAAGCTTTCTTT. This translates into CASSQGQEIEAFF.

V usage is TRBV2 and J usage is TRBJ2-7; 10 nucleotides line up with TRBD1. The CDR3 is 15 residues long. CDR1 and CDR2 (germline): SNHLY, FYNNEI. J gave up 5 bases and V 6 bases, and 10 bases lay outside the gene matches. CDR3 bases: TGTGCCAGCAGGTATCTGGGACAGGGGTCCCACGAGCAGTACTTC. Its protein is CASRYLGQGSHEQYF.

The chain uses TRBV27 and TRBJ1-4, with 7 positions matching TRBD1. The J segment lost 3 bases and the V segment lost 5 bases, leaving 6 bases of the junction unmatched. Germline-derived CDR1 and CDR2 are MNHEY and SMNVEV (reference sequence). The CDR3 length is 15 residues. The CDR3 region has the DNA TGTGCCAGCAGTCCCAGGGGGGTAGCTAATGAAAAACTGTTTTTT. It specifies CASSPRGVANEKLFF.